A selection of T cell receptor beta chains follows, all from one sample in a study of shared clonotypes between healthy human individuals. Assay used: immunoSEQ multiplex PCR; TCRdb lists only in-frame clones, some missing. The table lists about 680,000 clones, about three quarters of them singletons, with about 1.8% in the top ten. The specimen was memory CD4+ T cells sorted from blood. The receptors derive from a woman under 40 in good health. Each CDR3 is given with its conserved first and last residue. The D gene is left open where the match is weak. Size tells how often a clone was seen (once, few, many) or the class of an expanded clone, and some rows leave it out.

CDR3nt: TGTGCCAGCAGCGTAGGGCGCTTAATCGGTGAGCAGTTCTTC
CDR3aa: CASSVGRLIGEQFF
j_gene: TRBJ2-1
abundance: .
v_gene: TRBV9
d_gene: .

CDR3nt: TGCAGTGCCGAATTCTACGAGCAGTACTTC
CDR3aa: CSAEFYEQYF
j_gene: TRBJ2-7
abundance: .
v_gene: TRBV20-1
d_gene: .

CDR3nt: TGTGCCAGCGATGCCTCCACAGATACGCAGTATTTT
CDR3aa: CASDASTDTQYF
j_gene: TRBJ2-3
abundance: .
v_gene: TRBV2
d_gene: .

CDR3nt: TGCAGCGTTGAAATTTTGGGGGCCAGACCTTACGAGCAGTACTTC
CDR3aa: CSVEILGARPYEQYF
j_gene: TRBJ2-7
abundance: .
v_gene: TRBV29-1
d_gene: .

CDR3nt: TGTGCCAGCAGTGTGAGTGCAGGTACTAACTATGGCTACACCTTC
CDR3aa: CASSVSAGTNYGYTF
j_gene: TRBJ1-2
abundance: .
v_gene: TRBV2
d_gene: .

CDR3nt: TGTGCCAGCAGCTTGAACGGCCAGTATAATGAAAAACTGTTTTTT
CDR3aa: CASSLNGQYNEKLFF
j_gene: TRBJ1-4
abundance: .
v_gene: TRBV5-4
d_gene: .

CDR3nt: TGTGCCAGCAGCTTAAGGGTGGCAGCGGGAGCAGATACGCAGTATTTT
CDR3aa: CASSLRVAAGADTQYF
j_gene: TRBJ2-3
abundance: .
v_gene: TRBV5-5
d_gene: TRBD2

CDR3nt: TGTGCCAGCAGTGAGAGGCTAGCAGGTAGGAATGAGCAGTTCTTC
CDR3aa: CASSERLAGRNEQFF
j_gene: TRBJ2-1
abundance: .
v_gene: TRBV2
d_gene: .

CDR3nt: TGTGCCAGCAGTTACGGACACCAGAACACTGAAGCTTTCTTT
CDR3aa: CASSYGHQNTEAFF
j_gene: TRBJ1-1
abundance: once
v_gene: TRBV6-5
d_gene: .

CDR3nt: TGTGCCAGCAGTACTGGCCCCACCGGGGAGCTGTTTTTT
CDR3aa: CASSTGPTGELFF
j_gene: TRBJ2-2
abundance: .
v_gene: TRBV7-3
d_gene: .

CDR3nt: TGTGCCAGCAGCTTGGACTTCAACACCGGGGAGCTGTTTTTT
CDR3aa: CASSLDFNTGELFF
j_gene: TRBJ2-2
abundance: .
v_gene: TRBV7-8
d_gene: .

CDR3nt: TGTGCCAGCACCGGGACTAGCGGGACAAACGCTCGGGATACGCAGTATTTT
CDR3aa: CASTGTSGTNARDTQYF
j_gene: TRBJ2-3
abundance: .
v_gene: TRBV18
d_gene: TRBD2

CDR3nt: TGCGCCAGCAGTCAAGTTTCTTCCTACGAGCAGTACTTC
CDR3aa: CASSQVSSYEQYF
j_gene: TRBJ2-7
abundance: .
v_gene: TRBV23-1
d_gene: .

CDR3nt: TGTGCCAGCAGTTTTAGCGGGAGCTACGAGCAGTACTTC
CDR3aa: CASSFSGSYEQYF
j_gene: TRBJ2-7
abundance: .
v_gene: TRBV28
d_gene: TRBD2